This TCR beta chain was sequenced during a study of HIV-infected children after antiretroviral therapy interruption. This clonotype was counted at least ten times. The treatment: PENTA 11 planned treatment interruption arm or continuous ART arm. Participants had taken at least three-drug ART for at least 24 weeks. Sorting from thawed PBMCs isolated naive CD4+ CD45RA+ CD45RO- T cells. Germline V lookup: CDR1 SQVTM, CDR2 ANQGSEA. There are 14 residues in the CDR3. V lost 6 bases to trimming and J lost 5 bases; unmatched junction nucleotides: 9. The TCR library was built from RNA with a 3' RACE protocol and unique molecular identifiers. TCRdb re-called the 3' RACE reads through MiXCR, storing one row per CDR3 protein. Of about 89,000 distinct CDR3 sequences in the sample, 6.9% were seen once.

The rearrangement links TRBV29-1 to TRBJ2-5; TRBD2 agrees at 10 bases. This clonotype originated in a pool of human donors with HIV. Here the sequenced sample was CD45RA+ CD4+ T cells from PBMCs, pooled from several time points, taken from a donor given antiretroviral therapy, either interrupted or continuous. This sample's subset: naive CD4+ CD45RA+ CD45RO- T cells. The CDR3 bases are TGCAGCGTGAGGGCAGCGGGGGGGCTGGAGACCCAGTACTTC. Its protein product is CSVRAAGGLETQYF. The full variable domain, its missing parts supplied by reference TRBV29-1 and TRBJ2-5, is SAVISQKPSRDICQRGTSLTIQCQVDSQVTMMFWYRQQPGQSLTLIATANQGSEATYESGFVIDKFPISRPNLTFSTLTVSNMSPEDSSIYLCSVRAAGGLETQYFGPGTRLLVL.